A few counts support the clone carrying this T cell receptor beta chain. The V end lost 5 bases, the J end lost 7 bases, and 21 bases lay between the germline ends. The CDR3 spans 16 residues. Germline assignment: CDR1 SEHNR and CDR2 FQNEAQ (reference sequence). Amplified regions were TCR beta CDR3 sequences from RNA transcripts. First-round RT-PCR of the TCR CDR3 relied on the HTBI primer set. MiXCR, run by TCRdb on the multiplex PCR reads, gives a single entry per CDR3 protein. The table lists over 550,000 distinct CDR3 sequences, approximately 16% of them singletons. The data are from a study of T cells in Graves' hyperthyroidism and ophthalmopathy.

The sequenced sample was blood. This chain connects TRBV7-9 to TRBJ2-1, with D maybe TRBD2 (6 bases). This clonotype was obtained from a young woman with Graves' hyperthyroidism. The CDR3 DNA sequence: TGTGCCAGCAGCAGCCCGGGACTCCCGGCCGAAAATGAGCAGTTCTTC. Protein product: CASSSPGLPAENEQFF.